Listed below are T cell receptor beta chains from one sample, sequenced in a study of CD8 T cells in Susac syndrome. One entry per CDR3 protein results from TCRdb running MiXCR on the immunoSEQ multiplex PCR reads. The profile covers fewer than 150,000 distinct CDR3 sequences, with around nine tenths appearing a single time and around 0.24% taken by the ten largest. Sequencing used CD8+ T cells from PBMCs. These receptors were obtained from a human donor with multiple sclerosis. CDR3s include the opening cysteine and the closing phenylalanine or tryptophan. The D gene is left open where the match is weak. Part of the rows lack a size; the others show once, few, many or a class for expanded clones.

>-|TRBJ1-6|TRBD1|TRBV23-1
CASSQWRISGQGYSPLHF
TGCGCCAGCAGTCAATGGCGTATAAGCGGACAGGGATATTCACCCCTCCACTTT
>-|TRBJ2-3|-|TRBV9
CASSPGRLSTDTQYF
TGTGCCAGCAGTCCGGGACGCCTTAGCACAGATACGCAGTATTTT
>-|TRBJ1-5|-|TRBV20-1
CSFRQGGLYSNQPQHF
TGCAGTTTCCGGCAGGGAGGGCTCTATAGCAATCAGCCCCAGCATTTT
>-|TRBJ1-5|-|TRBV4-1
CASSQGFRADQPQHF
TGCGCCAGCAGCCAAGGTTTCAGGGCTGATCAGCCCCAGCATTTT
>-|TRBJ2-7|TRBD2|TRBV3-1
CASSQEWREGSYEQYF
TGTGCCAGCAGCCAAGAGTGGCGGGAGGGGTCTTACGAGCAGTACTTC
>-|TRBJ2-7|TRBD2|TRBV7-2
CASSLSGSGYEQYF
TGTGCCAGCAGCCTTAGCGGGAGCGGGTACGAGCAGTACTTC
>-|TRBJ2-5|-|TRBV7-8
CASSLGRGWAQYF
TGTGCCAGCAGCTTAGGGAGGGGATGGGCCCAGTACTTC
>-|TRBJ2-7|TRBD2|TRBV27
CASSPGTTSQYF
TGTGCCAGCAGCCCTGGGACTACCTCCCAGTACTTC
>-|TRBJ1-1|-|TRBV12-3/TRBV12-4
CASSFTGTNTEAFF
TGTGCCAGCAGTTTTACCGGGACGAACACTGAAGCTTTCTTT
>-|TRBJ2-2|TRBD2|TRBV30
CAWTLAGPGELFF
TGTGCCTGGACCCTAGCGGGACCCGGGGAGCTGTTTTTT
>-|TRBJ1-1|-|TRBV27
CASFYPSGVNTEAFF
TGTGCCAGCTTCTACCCTAGCGGGGTGAACACTGAAGCTTTCTTT
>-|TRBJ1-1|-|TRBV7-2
CASSLQFKWEGEAFF
TGTGCCAGCAGCTTACAGTTTAAGTGGGAGGGTGAAGCTTTCTTT
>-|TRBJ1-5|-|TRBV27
CASSLSPGGNQPQHF
TGTGCCAGCAGTTTATCGCCAGGGGGCAATCAGCCCCAGCATTTT
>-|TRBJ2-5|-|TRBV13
CASSLAGVEETQYF
TGTGCCAGCAGCTTAGCGGGAGTGGAAGAGACCCAGTACTTC
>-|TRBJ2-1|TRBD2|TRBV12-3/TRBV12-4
CASSRTGGRKEIQFF
TGTGCCAGCAGTCGTACGGGAGGACGAAAAGAGATTCAGTTCTTC
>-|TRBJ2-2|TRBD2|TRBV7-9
CASSFSGTVGELFF
TGTGCCAGCAGCTTTAGCGGGACGGTCGGGGAGCTGTTTTTT
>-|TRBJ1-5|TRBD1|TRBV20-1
CSASPGDRNQPQHF
TGCAGTGCTAGTCCCGGGGACAGGAATCAGCCCCAGCATTTT
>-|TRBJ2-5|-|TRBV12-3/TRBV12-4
CASSLEVSDPRAQQETQYF
TGTGCCAGCAGTTTAGAGGTCTCGGACCCCCGGGCCCAACAAGAGACCCAGTACTTC
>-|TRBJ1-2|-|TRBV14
CASSLLSPENYGYTF
TGTGCCAGCAGCCTACTATCGCCGGAGAACTATGGCTACACCTTC
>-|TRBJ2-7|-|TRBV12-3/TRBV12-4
CASSLASGGLLNEQYF
TGTGCCAGCAGTTTGGCGTCGGGGGGCCTTCTCAACGAGCAGTACTTC
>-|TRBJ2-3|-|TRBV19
CASSIFSSSTDTQYF
TGTGCCAGTAGTATATTCTCCTCGTCCACAGATACGCAGTATTTT
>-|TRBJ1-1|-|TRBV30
CAWTSGWPEAFF
TGTGCCTGGACCTCCGGGTGGCCTGAAGCTTTCTTT
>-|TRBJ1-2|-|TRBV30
CAWSAGNYGYTF
TGTGCCTGGAGTGCAGGGAACTATGGCTACACCTTC
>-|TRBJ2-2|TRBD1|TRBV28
CASRRDRGDPNTGELFF
TGTGCCAGCAGAAGGGACAGGGGCGATCCGAACACCGGGGAGCTGTTTTTT
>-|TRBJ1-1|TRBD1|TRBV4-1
CASSHTGTENTEAFF
TGCGCCAGCAGCCATACCGGGACAGAGAACACTGAAGCTTTCTTT
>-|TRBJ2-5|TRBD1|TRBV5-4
CASSLKGTAQETQYF
TGTGCCAGCAGCTTGAAGGGGACAGCTCAAGAGACCCAGTACTTC
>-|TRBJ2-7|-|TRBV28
CASSRWDTSYEQYF
TGTGCCAGCAGCCGATGGGACACTTCCTACGAGCAGTACTTC
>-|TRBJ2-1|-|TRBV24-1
CATSDFSNEQFF
TGTGCCACCAGTGATTTTTCCAATGAGCAGTTCTTC
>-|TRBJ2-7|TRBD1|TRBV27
CASSSPGGPEQYF
TGTGCCAGCAGTTCCCCAGGGGGCCCTGAGCAGTACTTC
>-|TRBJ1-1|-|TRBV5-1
CASRSGGTEAFF
TGCGCCAGCAGGTCCGGAGGGACTGAAGCTTTCTTT
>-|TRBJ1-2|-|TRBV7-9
CAALGWTDGYTF
TGTGCCGCCCTGGGGTGGACGGATGGCTACACCTTC
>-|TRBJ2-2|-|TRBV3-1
CASSQEFPGLFTGELFF
TGTGCCAGCAGCCAAGAATTTCCGGGACTGTTCACCGGGGAGCTGTTTTTT
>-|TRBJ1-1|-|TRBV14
CASSQDGHTEAFF
TGTGCCAGCAGCCAAGACGGCCACACTGAAGCTTTCTTT
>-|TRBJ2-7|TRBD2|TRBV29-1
CSVEDMLAGEDREQYF
TGCAGCGTTGAAGATATGTTAGCGGGAGAAGATCGCGAGCAGTACTTC
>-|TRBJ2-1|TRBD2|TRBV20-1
CSARGLADYNEQFF
TGCAGTGCGAGGGGACTAGCGGACTACAATGAGCAGTTCTTC
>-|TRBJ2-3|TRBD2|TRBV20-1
CSARDQSGRTDTQYF
TGCAGTGCTAGAGATCAGAGCGGGAGGACAGATACGCAGTATTTT
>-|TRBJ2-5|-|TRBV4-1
CASSLGTAQETQYF
TGCGCCAGCAGCCTCGGAACGGCACAAGAGACCCAGTACTTC
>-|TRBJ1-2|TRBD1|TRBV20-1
CSARPGTDYGYTF
TGCAGTGCGAGACCCGGGACAGACTATGGCTACACCTTC
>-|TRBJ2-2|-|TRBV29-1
CSVPRTNTGELFF
TGCAGCGTCCCACGAACGAACACCGGGGAGCTGTTTTTT
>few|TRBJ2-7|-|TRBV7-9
CASRDTLQYEQYF
TGTGCCAGCCGGGACACCCTCCAATACGAGCAGTACTTC
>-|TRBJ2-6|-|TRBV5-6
CASSDLGDQSF
TGTGCCAGCAGCGATCTAGGGGACCAATCTTTC
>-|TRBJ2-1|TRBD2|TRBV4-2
CASSQDLAGVVYNEQFF
TGTGCCAGCAGCCAAGATTTGGCGGGAGTGGTCTACAATGAGCAGTTCTTC